This TCR beta chain came from a study of blood T cell repertoires in COVID-19. In the study overall: The United States, Italy and Spain supplied acute and convalescent COVID-19 samples. T cells, B-cell-depleted T cells, or PBMCs provided the cDNA or gDNA that served as material.

This clone was detected a few times. The CDR3 extends over 15 amino acids. Trimming at V came to 7 bases and at J to 5 bases, leaving 12 bases not matched to a gene. Germline V lookup: CDR1 MDHEN, CDR2 SYDVKM. Authors' processing steps: Scientists estimated how many nucleated cells there were by amplifying reference gene primers. The protocol was immunoSEQ multiplex PCR, while the TCRdb copy is restricted to in-frame clones and leaves out a portion. V, J and clone size reflect that table, while D and trimming were determined from the DNA. The sample consists of about 70,000 clones, under 80% of them appearing once.

This clonotype was sampled from a woman older than 75 with active or convalescent COVID-19. Sample: peripheral blood. The chain carries TRBV28 and TRBJ2-5; 8 bases match TRBD2. This CDR3 reads CASTPPGGGLETQYF. The CDR3 bases are TGTGCCAGCACCCCCCCCGGGGGGGGCCTTGAGACCCAGTACTTC.